This T cell receptor (beta chain) came from a study of cytomegalovirus exposure and HLA in healthy donors. Researchers ran the PCR with 60 Vbeta and 13 Jbeta primers. Method: immunoSEQ multiplex PCR; TCRdb's copy keeps in-frame clones and lacks some. The sample gives 200,000 or so clones, roughly 81% of which show up once; over 2% is in the top ten. This clone was seen a few times. As yet, its antigen is unknown. After removal of 3 bases from V and 4 bases from J, the junction contained 15 bases not matched to a gene. The CDR3 extends over 18 amino acids. Germline V CDR1 and CDR2: MGHRA, YSYEKL. Study observations and caveats: What TCR beta sequences reportedly achieved was accurate prediction of HLA-A and HLA-B alleles in most subjects.

The clonotype was recovered from a woman aged 25 to 39 in good health and CMV-seropositive. The material sequenced was PBMCs. The chain uses TRBV4-1 and TRBJ2-5, with 9 positions matching TRBD2. The CDR3: CASSQLRTSAGGVETQYF. CDR3 in DNA: TGCGCCAGCAGCCAGTTGAGGACTAGCGCCGGGGGGGTAGAGACCCAGTACTTC.